This TCR beta chain was observed in a study of OX40 agonist ivuxolimab in advanced cancers. The wider study: Patients receiving dose escalation had hepatocellular carcinoma, melanoma, renal cell or head and neck cancer.

Germline loops: CDR1 GTSNPN, CDR2 SVGIG (reference sequence). The CDR3 is 13 residues long. Trimming pared 1 base from V and 2 bases from J, leaving 6 bases between. Study findings and constraints: CD4+ and CD8+ T cells in blood underwent clonal expansion by week 6 at 0.1 to 3.0 mg/kg.

Using immunoSEQ multiplex PCR, the repertoire was profiled, and TCRdb retains in-frame clones only, with some absent. Of around 82,000 clones detected, roughly 91% appear once; the ten largest clones hold under 15%. In regard to this clone: What it binds is not known.

The V and J genes are TRBV30 and TRBJ1-5; D not resolved. This sample comprised CD4+ or CD8+ T cells sorted from blood, obtained in a trial of the OX40 agonist ivuxolimab. The source is an adult with an advanced solid tumor such as melanoma, head and neck, liver or kidney cancer. The CDR3 protein is CAWSDWGNQPQHF. CDR3 in DNA: TGTGCCTGGAGTGACTGGGGCAATCAGCCCCAGCATTTT.